This T cell receptor beta chain was identified during a study of blood T cell repertoires in COVID-19. The V and J ends lost 8 bases and 8 bases, in that order; junction bases with no gene match: 7. CDR3 length: 13 amino acids. Germline CDR1 is MDHEN and CDR2 is SYDVKM. The data were produced by immunoSEQ multiplex PCR, yet TCRdb's version contains in-frame clones alone and is incomplete. The sample consists of about 340,000 clones, about nine tenths of them appearing once. This chain connects TRBV28 to TRBJ2-1; 9 positions match TRBD2. What was sequenced was peripheral blood. This clonotype originated in a woman aged 45-65 years with COVID-19, enrolled during active disease. Written as DNA, the CDR3 is TGTGCCAGCCGCCTAGCGGGGTGGGATGAGCAGTTCTTC. This codes for CASRLAGWDEQFF.